The 5 T cell receptor beta chains given below trace back to one sample, sequenced in a study of graft-versus-host responses after intestinal transplantation. What these receptors recognize is not known. Sequenced by immunoSEQ multiplex PCR; TCRdb stores in-frame clones only, minus some. Among about 61,000 clones, about 94% were seen once, and the ten largest hold about 0.41%. The specimen was unstimulated CD4+ T cells sorted from spleen or lymph node cells, collected before transplant. Receptor source: a human donor who was the organ donor for an intestinal transplant.

The CDR3 protein is CASSLGPGRGTDTQYF. CDR3 in DNA: TGTGCCAGCAGCCTAGGACCGGGACGGGGCACAGATACGCAGTATTTT. This chain uses TRBV7-2 with TRBJ2-3; tentatively, D is TRBD1 or TRBD2 (5 bases each). Looked up from germline, CDR1 is SGHTA and CDR2 is FQGNSA. Trimming removed 5 bases at V and 1 base at J, with 16 bases between. The CDR3 extends over 16 amino acids.

The rearrangement joins TRBV5-1 to TRBJ2-5; the D gene is possibly TRBD2 (5 bases). There are 13 residues in the CDR3. The germline V gene has CDR1 SGHRS and CDR2 YFSETQ. Trimming pared 4 bases from V and 2 bases from J, leaving 9 bases between. CDR3 coding DNA: TGCGCCAGCAGCCTCAGCGGACAAGAGACCCAGTACTTC. Translated: CASSLSGQETQYF.

The V gene is TRBV5-6, the J gene TRBJ1-4; D is unresolved. V lost 4 bases, J lost 5 bases, and 12 bases lay in between. CDR1 SGHDT and CDR2 YYEEEE come from the germline V gene. The CDR3 loop spans 14 amino acids. The DNA of the CDR3 is TGTGCCAGCAGCCTCCCGGGTCCAAATGAAAAACTGTTTTTT. Translating gives CASSLPGPNEKLFF.

The chain links TRBV27 to TRBJ1-2; TRBD1 is a possible D gene (5 bases). This CDR3 comprises 15 residues. V was pared by 2 bases and J by 4 bases, with 14 bases between. CDR1 is MNHEY and CDR2 is SMNVEV in the germline V gene (reference sequence). CDR3 bases: TGTGCCAGCAGTTTAACGCCCCAGGGAAGCTATGGCTACACCTTC. As protein: CASSLTPQGSYGYTF.

The chain joins TRBV7-3 to TRBJ2-5, with D hard to call. Germline V lookup: CDR1 SGHTA, CDR2 FQGTGA. The CDR3 is 13 residues long. Trimming removed 2 bases from V and 2 bases from J, with 6 bases in between. The CDR3 DNA follows: TGTGCCAGCAGCTTAGCGAGGCAAGAGACCCAGTACTTC. It codes for CASSLARQETQYF.